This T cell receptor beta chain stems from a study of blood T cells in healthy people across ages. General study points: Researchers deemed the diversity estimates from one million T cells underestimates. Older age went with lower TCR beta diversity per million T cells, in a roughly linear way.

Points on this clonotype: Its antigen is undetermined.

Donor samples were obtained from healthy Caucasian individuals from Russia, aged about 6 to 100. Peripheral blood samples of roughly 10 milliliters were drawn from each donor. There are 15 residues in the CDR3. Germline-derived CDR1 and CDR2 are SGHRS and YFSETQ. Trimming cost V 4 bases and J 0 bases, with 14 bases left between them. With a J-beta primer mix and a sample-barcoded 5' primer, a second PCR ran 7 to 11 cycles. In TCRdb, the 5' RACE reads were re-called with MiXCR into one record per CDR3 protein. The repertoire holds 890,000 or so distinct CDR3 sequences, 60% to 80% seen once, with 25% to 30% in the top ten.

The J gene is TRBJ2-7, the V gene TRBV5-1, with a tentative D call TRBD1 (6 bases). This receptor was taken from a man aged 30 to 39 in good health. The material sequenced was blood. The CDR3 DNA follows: TGCGCCAGCAGCAGACAGCAGGGGTACTCCTACGAGCAGTACTTC. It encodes CASSRQQGYSYEQYF. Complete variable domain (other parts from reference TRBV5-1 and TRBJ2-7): KAGVTQTPRYLIKTRGQQVTLSCSPISGHRSVSWYQQTPGQGLQFLFEYFSETQRNKGNFPGRFSGRQFSNSRSEMNVSTLELGDSALYLCASSRQQGYSYEQYFGPGTRLTVT.